This T cell receptor (gamma chain) was captured in a study of gamma delta lymphoproliferative disorders and STAT genes. About the research overall: Each gamma-chain library started from at least 50 ng of genomic DNA, using the LymphoTrack Dx TCRG Assay.

Study-wide results and limits: Public or private status of leukemic clones needs confirmation.

TCRdb re-called the multiplex PCR reads using CATT. In the table there are about 4,500 gamma-chain clones, over 7.5% of which are singletons. The CDR3 has 11 residues. V gave up 8 bases and J gave up 11 bases; unmatched junction bases: 10. As regards this clone: As yet, its antigen is unknown.

The receptor sequences were amplified from genomic DNA of peripheral blood mononuclear cells. The sequencing sample was made of blood. The V gene is TRGV10, the J gene TRGJ1 or TRGJ2. Because TCRdb records no J gene, it was assigned here through a match of the DNA to germline. TRGV10 counts as an open reading frame of uncertain function. The TCR sequence derives from a human donor in good health. In DNA, the CDR3 is TGTGCTGCGTGGGATAAGGTCGAGAAACTCTTT. The encoded protein is CAAWDKVEKLF.